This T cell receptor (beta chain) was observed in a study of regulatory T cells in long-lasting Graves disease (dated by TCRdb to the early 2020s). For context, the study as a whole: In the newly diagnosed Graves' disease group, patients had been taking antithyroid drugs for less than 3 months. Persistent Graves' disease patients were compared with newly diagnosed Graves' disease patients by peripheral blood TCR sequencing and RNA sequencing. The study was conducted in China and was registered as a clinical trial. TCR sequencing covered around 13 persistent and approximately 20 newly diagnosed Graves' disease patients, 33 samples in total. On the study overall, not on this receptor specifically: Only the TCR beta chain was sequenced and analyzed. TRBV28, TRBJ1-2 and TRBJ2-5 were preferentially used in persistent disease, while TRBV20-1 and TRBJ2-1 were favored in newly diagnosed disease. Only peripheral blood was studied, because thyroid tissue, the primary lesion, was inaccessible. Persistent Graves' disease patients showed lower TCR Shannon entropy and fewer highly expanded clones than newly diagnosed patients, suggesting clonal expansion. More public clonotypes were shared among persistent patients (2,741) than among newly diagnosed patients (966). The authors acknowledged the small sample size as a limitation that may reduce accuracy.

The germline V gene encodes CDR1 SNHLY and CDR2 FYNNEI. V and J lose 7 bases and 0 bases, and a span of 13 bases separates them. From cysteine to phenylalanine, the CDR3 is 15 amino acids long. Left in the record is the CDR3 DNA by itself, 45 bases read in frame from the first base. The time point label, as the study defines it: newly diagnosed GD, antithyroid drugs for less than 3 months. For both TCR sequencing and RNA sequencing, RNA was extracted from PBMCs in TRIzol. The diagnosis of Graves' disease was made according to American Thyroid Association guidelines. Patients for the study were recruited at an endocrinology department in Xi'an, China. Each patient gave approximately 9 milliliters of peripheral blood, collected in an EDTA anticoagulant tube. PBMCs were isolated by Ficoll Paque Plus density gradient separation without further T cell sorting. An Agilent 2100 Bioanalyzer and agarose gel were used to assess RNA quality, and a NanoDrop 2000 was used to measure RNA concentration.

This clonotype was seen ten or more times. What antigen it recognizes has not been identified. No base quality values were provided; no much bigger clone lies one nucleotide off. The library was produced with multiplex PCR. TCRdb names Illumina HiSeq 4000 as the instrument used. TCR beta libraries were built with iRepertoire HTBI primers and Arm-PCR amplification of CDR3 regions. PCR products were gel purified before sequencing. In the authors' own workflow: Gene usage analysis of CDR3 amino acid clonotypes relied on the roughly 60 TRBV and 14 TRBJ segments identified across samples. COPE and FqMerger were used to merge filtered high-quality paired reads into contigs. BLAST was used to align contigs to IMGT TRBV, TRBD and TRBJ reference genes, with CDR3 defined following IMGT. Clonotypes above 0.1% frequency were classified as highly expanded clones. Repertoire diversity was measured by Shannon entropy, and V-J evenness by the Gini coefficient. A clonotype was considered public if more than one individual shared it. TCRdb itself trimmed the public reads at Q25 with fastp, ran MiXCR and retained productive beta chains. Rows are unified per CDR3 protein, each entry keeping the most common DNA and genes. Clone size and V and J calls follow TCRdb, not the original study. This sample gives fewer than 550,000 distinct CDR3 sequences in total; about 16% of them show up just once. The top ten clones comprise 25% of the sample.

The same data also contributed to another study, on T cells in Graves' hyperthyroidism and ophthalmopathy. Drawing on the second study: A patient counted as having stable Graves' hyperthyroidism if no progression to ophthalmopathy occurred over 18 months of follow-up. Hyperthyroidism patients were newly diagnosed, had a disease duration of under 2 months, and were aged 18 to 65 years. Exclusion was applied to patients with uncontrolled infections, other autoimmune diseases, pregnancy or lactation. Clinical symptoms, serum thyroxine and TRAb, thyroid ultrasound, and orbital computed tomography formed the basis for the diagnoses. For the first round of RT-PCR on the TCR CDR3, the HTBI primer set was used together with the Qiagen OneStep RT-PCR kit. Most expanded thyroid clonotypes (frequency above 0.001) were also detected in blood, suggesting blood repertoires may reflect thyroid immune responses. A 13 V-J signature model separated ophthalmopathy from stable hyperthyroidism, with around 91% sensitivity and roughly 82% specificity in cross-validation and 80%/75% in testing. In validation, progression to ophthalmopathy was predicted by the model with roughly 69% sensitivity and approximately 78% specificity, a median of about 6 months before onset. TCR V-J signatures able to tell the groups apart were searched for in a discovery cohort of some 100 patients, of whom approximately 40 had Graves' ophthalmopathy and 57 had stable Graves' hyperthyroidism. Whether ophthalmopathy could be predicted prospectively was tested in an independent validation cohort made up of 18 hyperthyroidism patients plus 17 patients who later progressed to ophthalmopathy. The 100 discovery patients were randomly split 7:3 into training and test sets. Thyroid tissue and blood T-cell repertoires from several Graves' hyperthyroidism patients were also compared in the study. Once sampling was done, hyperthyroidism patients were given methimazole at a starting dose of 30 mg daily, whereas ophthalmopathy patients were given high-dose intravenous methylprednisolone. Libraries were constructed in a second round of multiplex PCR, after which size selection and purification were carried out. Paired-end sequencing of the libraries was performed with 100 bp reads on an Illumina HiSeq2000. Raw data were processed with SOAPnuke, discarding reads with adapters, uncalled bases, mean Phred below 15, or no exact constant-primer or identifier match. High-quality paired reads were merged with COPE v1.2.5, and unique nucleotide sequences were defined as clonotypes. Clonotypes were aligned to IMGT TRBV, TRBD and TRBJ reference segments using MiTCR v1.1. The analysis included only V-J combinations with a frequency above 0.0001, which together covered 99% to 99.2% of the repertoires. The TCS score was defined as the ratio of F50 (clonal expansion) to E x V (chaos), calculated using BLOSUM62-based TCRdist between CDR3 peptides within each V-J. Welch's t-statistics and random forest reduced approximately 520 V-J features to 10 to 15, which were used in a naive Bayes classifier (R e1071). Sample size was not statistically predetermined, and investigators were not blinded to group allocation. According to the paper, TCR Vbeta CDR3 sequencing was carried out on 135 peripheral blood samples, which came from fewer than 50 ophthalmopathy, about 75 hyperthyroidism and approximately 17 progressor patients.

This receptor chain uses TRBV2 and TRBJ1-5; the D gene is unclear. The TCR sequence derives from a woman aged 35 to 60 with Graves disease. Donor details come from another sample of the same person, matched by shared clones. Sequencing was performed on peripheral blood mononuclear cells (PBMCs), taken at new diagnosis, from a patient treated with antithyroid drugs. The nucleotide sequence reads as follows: TGTGCCAGCACTAGGACCGCGATTAGCAATCAGCCCCAGCATTTT. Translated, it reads CASTRTAISNQPQHF.